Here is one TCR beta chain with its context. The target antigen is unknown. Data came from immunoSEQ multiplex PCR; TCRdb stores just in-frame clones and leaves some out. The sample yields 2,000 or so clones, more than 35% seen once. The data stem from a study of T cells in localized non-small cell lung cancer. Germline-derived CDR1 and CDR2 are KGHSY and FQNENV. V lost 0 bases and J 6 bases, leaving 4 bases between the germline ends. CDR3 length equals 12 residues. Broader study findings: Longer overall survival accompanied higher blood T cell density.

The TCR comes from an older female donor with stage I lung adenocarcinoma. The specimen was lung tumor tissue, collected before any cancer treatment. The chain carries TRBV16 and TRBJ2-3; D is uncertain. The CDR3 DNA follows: TGTGCCAGCAGCCAATCGGCTGATACGCAGTATTTT. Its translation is CASSQSADTQYF. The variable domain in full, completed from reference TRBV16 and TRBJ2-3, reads GEEVAQTPKHLVRGEGQKAKLYCAPIKGHSYVFWYQQVLKNEFKFLISFQNENVFDETGMPKERFSAKCLPNSPCSLEIQATKLEDSAVYFCASSQSADTQYFGPGTRLTVL.